These 25 T cell receptor beta chains share one sample of origin, sequenced in a study of cytomegalovirus exposure and HLA in healthy donors. PCR amplification relied on 60 Vbeta primers (plus 13 Jbeta primers). Produced via immunoSEQ multiplex PCR; TCRdb's table is partial and in-frame only. The sample has 150,000 to 200,000 clones, approximately 80% seen once. The sample was PBMCs. The receptors were sampled from a woman between 50 and 59 years old in good health and CMV-seronegative.

The gene calls are TRBV6-7 and TRBJ1-2, with unresolved D. TRBV6-7 counts as an open reading frame of uncertain function. Trimming took off 8 bases at V and 0 bases at J, with 19 bases between the two ends. This CDR3 region has 16 residues. The CDR3 nucleotides are TGTGCCAGCCGGCGGGAGCAGGAGTTTACTAACTATGGCTACACCTTC. The encoded protein is CASRREQEFTNYGYTF.

The chain recombines TRBV9 with TRBJ2-7; the D gene is possibly TRBD2 (7 bases). V was shortened by 0 bases and J by 5 bases, with 12 bases between the two germline ends. Per germline, CDR1 SGDLS and CDR2 YYNGEE. The CDR3 contains 14 residues. DNA of the CDR3: TGTGCCAGCAGCGTAGGGCGGGGGCGCGACGAGCAGTACTTC. Residues: CASSVGRGRDEQYF.

The chain links TRBV28 to TRBJ2-3; 7 positions agree with TRBD2. From germline, CDR1 is MDHEN and CDR2 SYDVKM. The trim removed 11 bases at V and 4 bases at J, leaving 3 bases unmatched. The CDR3 consists of 11 residues. This CDR3 reads CAGGGADTQYF. The CDR3 DNA reads as TGTGCCGGCGGGGGTGCAGATACGCAGTATTTT.

This clone was recorded a few times. The V call is TRBV27, the J call TRBJ2-7; 11 bases map to TRBD2. The length of the CDR3 is 13 residues. V gave up 2 bases and J gave up 6 bases; unmatched junction bases: 0. The germline gives CDR1 MNHEY, CDR2 SMNVEV (reference sequence). The DNA for the CDR3 is TGTGCCAGCAGTTTACTAGCGGGAGGCGAGCAGTACTTC. It codes for CASSLLAGGEQYF.

The chain joins TRBV7-9 to TRBJ1-2; 7 bases agree with TRBD1. V was pared by 2 bases and J by 7 bases, with 10 bases of the junction left unmatched. CDR1 SEHNR and CDR2 FQNEAQ come from the germline V gene (reference sequence). CDR3 size: 15 residues. DNA for the CDR3: TGTGCCAGCAGCTTACTACAGGGGCGAGAGGGTGGCTACACCTTC. Its translation is CASSLLQGREGGYTF.

The chain has TRBV7-2 and TRBJ1-2, with D unclear. Trimming left V 1 base short and J 3 bases short, with 6 bases between. The CDR3 extends over 13 amino acids. Germline V gene data show CDR1 as SGHTA and CDR2 as FQGNSA. The CDR3 nucleotides are TGTGCCAGCAGCTTAGACAGTGACTATGGCTACACCTTC. It codes for CASSLDSDYGYTF.

This CDR3 is CASSPLKGGAEETQYF. Here the CDR3 DNA reads TGTGCCAGCTCACCACTTAAAGGGGGGGCTGAAGAGACCCAGTACTTC. The chain employs TRBV18 and TRBJ2-5; tentative D call: TRBD2 (7 bases). CDR1 KGHSH and CDR2 LQKENI come from the germline V gene. The V gene lost 1 base and the J gene lost 3 bases, with 15 bases spanning the gap. This CDR3 has 16 residues.

The chain couples TRBV7-2 to TRBJ2-1; possible D gene TRBD1, 5 bases. This CDR3 has 15 amino acids. Germline V gene data show CDR1 as SGHTA and CDR2 as FQGNSA. The V and J ends lost 3 bases and 5 bases respectively, with 14 bases between them. The CDR3 nucleotides are TGTGCCAGCAGCTTGGGCGCAATGGGGCACAATGAGCAGTTCTTC. Translation gives CASSLGAMGHNEQFF.

The V gene is TRBV4-3, the J gene TRBJ2-2; possible D gene TRBD1, 5 bases. This CDR3 is built from 14 residues. Looked up from germline, CDR1 is LGHNA and CDR2 is YSLEER. Trimming shortened V by 5 bases and J by 1 base, and 8 bases separated the two germline ends. The CDR3 is CASSGTGNTGELFF. In DNA, the CDR3 is TGCGCCAGCAGCGGCACAGGGAACACCGGGGAGCTGTTTTTT.

The table lists this clone with a count of one. The chain has TRBV9 and TRBJ1-2; 8 positions agree with TRBD1. The CDR3 runs 16 residues. With 0 bases clipped from V and 4 bases from J, the junction kept 8 bases outside the gene matches. Germline V gene lookup returns CDR1 SGDLS and CDR2 YYNGEE. CDR3 amino acids: CASSVGTGIYFYGYTF. DNA for the CDR3: TGTGCCAGCAGCGTAGGGACAGGGATCTACTTCTATGGCTACACCTTC.

The V and J genes are TRBV27 and TRBJ2-1; 8 bases map to TRBD1. The CDR3 contains 16 residues. Looked up from germline, CDR1 is MNHEY and CDR2 is SMNVEV (reference sequence). J gave up 3 bases and V 5 bases, and 9 bases lay outside the gene matches. The DNA of the CDR3 is TGTGCCAGCAGTCCACTAAATGGACAGGGCTACAATGAGCAGTTCTTC. Translation gives CASSPLNGQGYNEQFF.

The chain recombines TRBV4-1 with TRBJ2-5, with 7 bases aligning to TRBD2. The germline CDR1 and CDR2 sequences are MGHRA and YSYEKL. The CDR3 sequence is 13 residues long. Germline trimming cut 8 bases from V and 1 base from J; bases unmatched to any gene: 4. CDR3 region: CASGLAGQETQYF. DNA for the CDR3: TGCGCCAGCGGGTTAGCGGGCCAAGAGACCCAGTACTTC.

J is TRBJ1-2 and V is TRBV5-1; 9 bases are a match to TRBD1. Losses at the gene ends were 4 bases for V and 6 bases for J; bases not matched to a gene: 4. The CDR3 covers 13 residues. Per the germline V gene, CDR1 is SGHRS and CDR2 is YFSETQ. This chain's CDR3 is CASSRDRVDGYTF. CDR3 bases: TGCGCCAGCAGCCGGGACAGGGTCGATGGCTACACCTTC.

This sequence joins TRBV7-9 and TRBJ2-4; TRBD2 matches at 8 bases. Germline CDR1 and CDR2: SEHNR and FQNEAQ (reference sequence). This CDR3 is built from 16 residues. V lost 4 bases and J lost 0; bases outside the gene matches: 5. CDR3 amino acids: CASSSLAGLAKNIQYF. DNA for the CDR3: TGTGCCAGCAGCTCTCTAGCGGGTCTAGCCAAAAACATTCAGTACTTC. The full variable domain, its missing parts supplied by reference TRBV7-9 and TRBJ2-4, is DTGVSQNPRHKITKRGQNVTFRCDPISEHNRLYWYRQTLGQGPEFLTYFQNEAQLEKSRLLSDRFSAERPKGSFSTLEIQRTEQGDSAMYLCASSSLAGLAKNIQYFGAGTRLSVL.

The genes are TRBV28 and TRBJ1-1; D is ambiguous. The germline V gene encodes CDR1 MDHEN and CDR2 SYDVKM. Deletions cut 5 bases from V and 1 base from J, with 8 bases between. The CDR3 runs 13 residues. CDR3 residues: CASSPTWNTEAFF. The CDR3 nucleotides read TGTGCCAGCAGTCCGACATGGAACACTGAAGCTTTCTTT.

This rearrangement joins TRBV27 to TRBJ2-6, with 8 nucleotides matching TRBD1. Germline CDR1 is MNHEY and CDR2 is SMNVEV (reference sequence). This CDR3 is built from 18 residues. V lost 5 bases, J lost 1 base, and 10 bases stayed unmatched. CDR3 sequence: CASSATGALVSGANVLTF. CDR3 in DNA: TGTGCCAGCAGTGCGACAGGGGCCCTCGTATCTGGGGCCAACGTCCTGACTTTC.

This sequence joins TRBV5-4 and TRBJ1-1, with a tentative D call TRBD1 (5 bases). Germline-derived CDR1 and CDR2 are SGHNT and YYREEE (reference sequence). The ends were cut back, 1 base at V and 7 bases at J, with 11 bases in the middle. The CDR3 is made up of 13 amino acids. The CDR3 bases are TGTGCCAGCAGCTTGTCAGGGCTTGATGAAGCTTTCTTT. This encodes CASSLSGLDEAFF. Looking up the rest from reference TRBV5-4 and TRBJ1-1 gives the full variable domain: ETGVTQSPTHLIKTRGQQVTLRCSSQSGHNTVSWYQQALGQGPQFIFQYYREEENGRGNFPPRFSGLQFPNYSSELNVNALELDDSALYLCASSLSGLDEAFFGQGTRLTVV.

This rearrangement joins TRBV29-1 to TRBJ2-3, with TRBD1 as a possible D gene (5 bases). The CDR3 is 12 amino acids. Germline V gene data show CDR1 as SQVTM and CDR2 as ANQGSEA. The V end lost 0 bases, the J end lost 9 bases, and 10 bases lay between the germline ends. The CDR3 loop is CSVEDPGRTQYF. CDR3 bases: TGCAGCGTTGAAGATCCAGGGCGCACGCAGTATTTT.

This clone was seen a handful of times. The chain links TRBV7-2 to TRBJ2-2; possible D gene TRBD2, 5 bases. Trimming removed 5 bases at V and 2 bases at J, with 6 bases between. The germline CDR1 and CDR2 sequences are SGHTA and FQGNSA. This CDR3 has 13 amino acids. The DNA for the CDR3 is TGTGCCAGCAGCCGGGAAAACACCGGGGAGCTGTTTTTT. It specifies CASSRENTGELFF.

This chain connects TRBV6-5 to TRBJ1-1, with D unresolved. The CDR3 loop spans 14 amino acids. From germline, CDR1 is MNHEY and CDR2 SVGAGI. The V end lost 5 bases, the J end lost 1 base, and 11 bases lay between the germline ends. The CDR3 coding sequence is TGTGCCAGCAGTACGACGACTGGGAACACTGAAGCTTTCTTT. Encoded protein: CASSTTTGNTEAFF.

V is TRBV30 and J is TRBJ1-2; 8 positions match TRBD1. The CDR3 is 11 amino acids. CDR1 GTSNPN and CDR2 SVGIG come from the germline V gene (reference sequence). Unmatched junction bases numbered 6, after V lost 2 bases and J lost 13 bases. The DNA for the CDR3 is TGTGCCTGGAGTCCGGGACAGGCGATCACCTTC. It yields the protein CAWSPGQAITF.

DNA for the CDR3: TGCGCCAGCAGCCAACTACGGTTTAATGAAAAACTGTTTTTT. Its protein is CASSQLRFNEKLFF. This chain uses TRBV4-1 with TRBJ1-4, with D hard to call. This CDR3 spans 14 amino acids. CDR1 and CDR2 from the germline V gene are MGHRA and YSYEKL. The V and J ends lost 2 bases and 4 bases respectively, with 8 bases between them.

The chain is built from TRBV6-6 and TRBJ1-3; D unresolved. Germline loops: CDR1 MNHNY, CDR2 SVGAGI (reference sequence). The CDR3 is made up of 15 amino acids. Trimming stripped 2 bases from V and 0 bases from J, with 8 bases between. The CDR3 protein is CASSYRERSGNTIYF. The CDR3 DNA reads as TGTGCCAGCAGTTACCGCGAACGCTCTGGAAACACCATATATTTT.

Concerning this clone itself: Other DNA sequences in the same sample also yield this CDR3. This sequence joins TRBV10-3 and TRBJ2-3; 8 bases align to TRBD2. J gave up 3 bases and V 9 bases, and 14 bases lay outside the gene matches. The CDR3 is 16 residues long. Germline CDR1 reads ENHRY; CDR2 reads SYGVKD. The CDR3 sequence: CAIRAAAGAGTDTQYF. The CDR3 DNA reads as TGTGCCATTAGGGCCGCAGCGGGAGCGGGGACAGATACGCAGTATTTT.

The chain employs TRBV27 and TRBJ1-6; 7 bases fit TRBD1. The CDR3 consists of 16 residues. The V segment lost 1 base and the J segment 6 bases; nucleotides outside the gene matches: 6. Germline V CDR1 and CDR2: MNHEY, SMNVEV (reference sequence). The CDR3 is CASSLLGQGGNSPLHF. For the CDR3, the DNA is TGTGCCAGCAGTTTATTGGGCCAGGGGGGTAATTCACCCCTCCACTTT.